The 2 T cell receptor beta chains below come from one sample, sequenced in a study of blood T cells in healthy people across ages. Alongside a J-beta primer mix, a sample-barcoded 5' primer served in a second PCR lasting roughly 7 to 12 cycles. One entry per CDR3 protein, called by TCRdb with MiXCR from the 5' RACE reads. The sample shows over 1.5 million distinct CDR3 sequences, around half of them seen only once. The sequenced sample was blood. These receptors were obtained from a middle-aged woman in good health.

This chain joins TRBV7-2 and TRBJ2-3, with 11 bases aligning to TRBD2. The V segment lost 4 bases and the J segment 5 bases; nucleotides outside the gene matches: 8. Germline lookup yields CDR1 SGHTA and CDR2 FQGNSA. The CDR3 runs 16 residues. The CDR3 loop is CASSWGSGLAGDTQYF. CDR3 nucleotides: TGTGCCAGCAGCTGGGGGTCCGGACTAGCGGGAGATACGCAGTATTTT.

The genes are TRBV9 and TRBJ2-1, with D maybe TRBD2 (6 bases). Deletions cut 3 bases from V and 13 bases from J, with 20 bases between. Germline V gene data show CDR1 as SGDLS and CDR2 as YYNGEE. This CDR3 region has 14 residues. CDR3 amino acids: CASSDRLVGETQFF. The CDR3, as DNA: TGTGCCAGCAGCGACCGACTAGTCGGAGAGACCCAGTTCTTC. The variable domain in full, with the rest retrieved from reference TRBV9 and TRBJ2-1, is DSGVTQTPKHLITATGQRVTLRCSPRSGDLSVYWYQQSLDQGLQFLIQYYNGEERAKGNILERFSAQQFPDLHSELNLSSLELGDSALYFCASSDRLVGETQFFGPGTRLTVL.